The 14 T cell receptor beta chains in this list originate from one sample, sequenced in a study of CD8 T cells in ankylosing spondylitis. TCRdb processed the 5' RACE reads anew with MiXCR; each CDR3 protein has one entry. The table shows 25,000 to 30,000 distinct CDR3 sequences, with 4.5% to 5.5% occurring only once. The sequenced material came from blood, either unsorted or a sorted T cell fraction (not recorded which). The receptors come from a female donor with ankylosing spondylitis or in good health (not recorded which).

In its sample, this clonotype was seen many times. The V and J genes are TRBV9 and TRBJ2-4; 9 bases are a match to TRBD2. Germline V gene sequence: CDR1 SGDLS, CDR2 YYNGEE. V lost 5 bases and J lost 6; bases outside the gene matches: 6. This CDR3 has 14 residues. In DNA, the CDR3 is TGTGCCAGCAGTAGCGGGAGTCGGGGAAACATTCAGTACTTC. It is translated as CASSSGSRGNIQYF.

At least ten counts were recorded for this clonotype. The V call is TRBV9, the J call TRBJ1-1; D might be TRBD1 (5 bases). CDR1 and CDR2 (germline): SGDLS, YYNGEE. V gave up 0 bases and J gave up 3 bases, with 9 bases separating them. The CDR3 runs 14 residues. CDR3 sequence (DNA): TGTGCCAGCAGCGTAGTGCCGGGGGACACTGAAGCTTTCTTT. Its protein is CASSVVPGDTEAFF.

This clonotype was seen many times. This chain links TRBV9 with TRBJ2-1, with unresolved D. The ends were cut back, 0 bases at V and 7 bases at J, with 8 bases in the middle. Germline assignment: CDR1 SGDLS and CDR2 YYNGEE. The CDR3 runs 13 residues. CDR3 nucleotide sequence: TGTGCCAGCAGCGTAGCGCTAGTTAATGAGCAGTTCTTC. Translation: CASSVALVNEQFF.

This clonotype came up many times. The chain carries TRBV7-2 and TRBJ2-5, with TRBD1 matching over 8 bases. V lost 4 bases and J lost 6; bases outside the gene matches: 4. The germline CDR1 and CDR2 sequences are SGHTA and FQGNSA. The CDR3 runs to 13 residues. CDR3 nucleotides: TGTGCCAGCAGCTACGACAGGGGTCAGACCCAGTACTTC. Translation gives CASSYDRGQTQYF.

The V gene is TRBV9, the J gene TRBJ2-1; 10 bases align to TRBD2. V shed 4 bases, J shed 7 bases, and the junction held 8 bases outside the gene matches. Germline CDR1 and CDR2: SGDLS and YYNGEE. The CDR3 spans 15 residues. The CDR3 is CASSSQRGGLNEQFF. The DNA for the CDR3 is TGTGCCAGCAGCTCGCAGCGGGGGGGCCTTAATGAGCAGTTCTTC.

This clonotype was counted at least ten times. As DNA, the CDR3 is TGTGCCAGCAGCGCCGACAGGGGATGGAATTCACCCCTCCACTTT. It codes for CASSADRGWNSPLHF. The genes are TRBV9 and TRBJ1-6, with 8 bases fitting TRBD1. The V gene end was trimmed by 3 bases and the J gene end by 7 bases; junction bases not matched to a gene: 6. Germline-derived CDR1 and CDR2 are SGDLS and YYNGEE. CDR3 size: 15 residues.

The chain recombines TRBV9 with TRBJ2-1; 7 nucleotides agree with TRBD2. V gave up 4 bases and J gave up 3 bases; unmatched junction bases: 4. Germline-derived CDR1 and CDR2 are SGDLS and YYNGEE. CDR3 length: 14 residues. The CDR3: CASSTGTNYNEQFF. The CDR3 coding sequence is TGTGCCAGCAGCACCGGGACTAACTACAATGAGCAGTTCTTC.

The table lists this clonotype with many counts. The V and J genes are TRBV9 and TRBJ2-1; D is uncertain. Per the germline V gene, CDR1 is SGDLS and CDR2 is YYNGEE. V was trimmed by 3 bases and J by 2 bases, leaving 12 bases between them. The CDR3 extends over 15 amino acids. CDR3 sequence (DNA): TGTGCCAGCAGCGACCAGACAAGGACCTACAATGAGCAGTTCTTC. Protein sequence: CASSDQTRTYNEQFF.

This clonotype was seen ten or more times. The V gene is TRBV9, the J gene TRBJ2-2, with TRBD1 matching 8 bases. Germline lookup yields CDR1 SGDLS and CDR2 YYNGEE. This CDR3 has 16 amino acids. The trim removed 1 base at V and 8 bases at J, leaving 10 bases unmatched. This CDR3 is CASSVTGQGSSGELFF. The CDR3 nucleotides are TGTGCCAGCAGCGTAACAGGACAGGGATCCAGTGGGGAGCTGTTTTTT.

This clonotype occurred many times. The chain links TRBV9 to TRBJ2-1, with D perhaps TRBD2 (6 bases). V was trimmed by 3 bases and J by 3 bases, leaving 10 bases between them. Germline CDR1 is SGDLS and CDR2 is YYNGEE. The length of the CDR3 is 14 residues. The CDR3 coding sequence is TGTGCCAGCAGCGGGAGGGGTAACTACAATGAGCAGTTCTTC. As protein: CASSGRGNYNEQFF.

This clonotype counts as medium-sized. The rearrangement links TRBV9 to TRBJ2-3; 7 nucleotides line up with TRBD2. CDR1 SGDLS and CDR2 YYNGEE come from the germline V gene. CDR3 length: 15 amino acids. V dropped 0 bases and J dropped 1; count of bases not matched to a gene: 2. CDR3 residues: CASSVEAGRTDTQYF. The CDR3 bases are TGTGCCAGCAGCGTAGAAGCGGGGCGCACAGATACGCAGTATTTT.

The chain links TRBV9 to TRBJ2-7; 8 nucleotides agree with TRBD2. Trimming cost V 2 bases and J 6 bases; bases outside gene matches: 7. Germline assignment: CDR1 SGDLS and CDR2 YYNGEE. This CDR3 has 14 amino acids. CDR3 sequence: CASSVGTRVSEQYF. In DNA, the CDR3 is TGTGCCAGCAGCGTTGGGACTAGAGTTTCCGAGCAGTACTTC.

There are many counts of this clonotype. The rearrangement links TRBV9 to TRBJ2-3; 9 nucleotides align to TRBD1. Germline V gene data show CDR1 as SGDLS and CDR2 as YYNGEE. Unmatched junction bases numbered 5, after V lost 0 bases and J lost 3 bases. The CDR3 totals 16 residues. This CDR3 reads CASSVAGTGITDTQYF. CDR3 sequence (DNA): TGTGCCAGCAGCGTAGCCGGGACAGGGATTACAGATACGCAGTATTTT. Drawing the rest from reference TRBV9 and TRBJ2-3, the complete variable domain is DSGVTQTPKHLITATGQRVTLRCSPRSGDLSVYWYQQSLDQGLQFLIQYYNGEERAKGNILERFSAQQFPDLHSELNLSSLELGDSALYFCASSVAGTGITDTQYFGPGTRLTVL.

This clonotype was observed at least ten times. V usage is TRBV9 and J usage is TRBJ1-1; 10 nucleotides line up with TRBD1. The V gene's germline CDR1 is SGDLS and CDR2 YYNGEE. J was trimmed by 6 bases and V by 2 bases; bases with no gene match: 7. The CDR3 is made up of 15 amino acids. CDR3 nucleotide sequence: TGTGCCAGCAGCGTCCTGGGACAGGGGTCCTCTGAAGCTTTCTTT. It encodes CASSVLGQGSSEAFF.